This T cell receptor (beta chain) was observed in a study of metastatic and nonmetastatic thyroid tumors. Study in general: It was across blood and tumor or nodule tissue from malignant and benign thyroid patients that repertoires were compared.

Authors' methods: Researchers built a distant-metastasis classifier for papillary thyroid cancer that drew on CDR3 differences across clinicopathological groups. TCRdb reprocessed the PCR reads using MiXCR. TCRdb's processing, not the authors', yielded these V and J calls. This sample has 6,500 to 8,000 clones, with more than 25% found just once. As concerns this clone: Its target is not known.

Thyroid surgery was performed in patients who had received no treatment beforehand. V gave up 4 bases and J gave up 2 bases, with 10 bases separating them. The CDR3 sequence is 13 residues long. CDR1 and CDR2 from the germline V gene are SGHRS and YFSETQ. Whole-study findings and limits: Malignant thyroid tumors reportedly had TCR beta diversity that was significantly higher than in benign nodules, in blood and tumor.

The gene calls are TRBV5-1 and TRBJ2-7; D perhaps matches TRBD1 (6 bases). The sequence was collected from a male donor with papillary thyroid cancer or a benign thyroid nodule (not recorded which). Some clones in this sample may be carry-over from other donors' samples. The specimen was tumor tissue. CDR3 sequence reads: CASSRTATYEQYF. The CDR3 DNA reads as TGCGCCAGCAGCCGGACAGCTACCTACGAGCAGTACTTC.